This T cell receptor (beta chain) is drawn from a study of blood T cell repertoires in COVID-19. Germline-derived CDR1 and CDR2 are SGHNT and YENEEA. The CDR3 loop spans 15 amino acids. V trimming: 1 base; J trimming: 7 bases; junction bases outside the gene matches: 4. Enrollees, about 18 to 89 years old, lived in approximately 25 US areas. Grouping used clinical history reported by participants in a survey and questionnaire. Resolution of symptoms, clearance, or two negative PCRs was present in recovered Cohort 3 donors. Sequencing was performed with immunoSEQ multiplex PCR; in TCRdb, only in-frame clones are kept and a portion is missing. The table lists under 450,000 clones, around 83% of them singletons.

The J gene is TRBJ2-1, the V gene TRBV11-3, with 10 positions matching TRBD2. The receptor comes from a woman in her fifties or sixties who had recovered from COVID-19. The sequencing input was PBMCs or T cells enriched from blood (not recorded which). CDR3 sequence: CASSLGASGSNEQFF. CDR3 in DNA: TGTGCCAGCAGCTTAGGGGCTAGCGGGAGTAATGAGCAGTTCTTC.